Sequencing of this T cell receptor beta chain was carried out in a study of T cells expressing NK-cell markers. Study in general: Among the eight sequenced donors, seven tested HCMV-seropositive and one tested seronegative. General study findings and limits: A range of 1.0-7.0% of CD8+ T cells consisted of dominant NKG2C+ clonotypes in 5 to 7 donors. Among several donors, these clonotypes also ranked first in the CD3+CD56-NKG2C+ fraction.

With respect to this clonotype: What it recognizes is unknown.

CDR3 length: 13 residues. Per germline, CDR1 KGHDR and CDR2 SFDVKD. TCRdb reprocessed the 5' RACE reads, keeping one entry per CDR3 protein, no DNA. This table holds over 150,000 distinct CDR3 sequences. Input material: blood T cells: a sorted CD56 or NKG2C T cell subset, CD4+ or CD8+ T cells, or bulk PBMC T cells (not recorded which). V gene TRBV24-1 combines with J gene TRBJ1-5. The source of this sequence is a woman aged 50 to 60 in good health. The CDR3 here is CATSDSLNQPQHF.